These 22 T cell receptor beta chains originate from one sample sequenced in a study of blood T cell repertoires in COVID-19. Generated by immunoSEQ multiplex PCR, the TCRdb table keeps only in-frame clones and is missing some. Here the sample spans 200,000 to 300,000 clones, almost 85% being singletons. Sequencing was done on a sample of peripheral blood. These receptor sequences come from a middle-aged man with acute or convalescent COVID-19.

The chain is built from TRBV24-1 and TRBJ2-5, with 12 bases aligning to TRBD1. CDR3 length equals 17 residues. CDR1 KGHDR and CDR2 SFDVKD come from the germline V gene. Germline trimming cut 7 bases from V and 5 bases from J; bases unmatched to any gene: 13. The CDR3, as DNA: TGTGCCACCAGCCCTTACTCCGGGACAGGGGGCAGGGAGACCCAGTACTTC. Its protein product is CATSPYSGTGGRETQYF.

The V and J genes are TRBV2 and TRBJ2-5; 7 nucleotides line up with TRBD2. V dropped 2 bases and J dropped 0; count of bases not matched to a gene: 9. Germline assignment: CDR1 SNHLY and CDR2 FYNNEI. This CDR3 comprises 17 residues. The CDR3, as DNA: TGTGCCAGCAGTGAACTGATGGGACTACCGTACCAAGAGACCCAGTACTTC. This codes for CASSELMGLPYQETQYF.

The chain links TRBV25-1 to TRBJ2-7, with TRBD2 identical over 9 bases. V shed 9 bases, J shed 5 bases, and the junction held 11 bases outside the gene matches. Germline-derived CDR1 and CDR2 are MGHDK and SYGVNS. This CDR3 region has 14 residues. CDR3 DNA: TGTGCCAGTTCTGGCATACTAGCGGGCAACGAGCAGTACTTC. This encodes CASSGILAGNEQYF.

This clone showed up just once. This sequence joins TRBV2 and TRBJ2-3; D might be TRBD2 (5 bases). In germline, CDR1 is SNHLY, CDR2 FYNNEI. V shed 7 bases and J shed 0 bases, with 14 bases lying between them. The CDR3 consists of 15 residues. CDR3 coding DNA: TGTGCCAGCAAGTCCCCCAGGACTAGCACAGATACGCAGTATTTT. It is translated as CASKSPRTSTDTQYF.

This chain uses TRBV6-1 with TRBJ2-5, with TRBD1 as a possible D gene (5 bases). V lost 1 base, J lost 1 base, and 7 bases lay in between. The CDR3 has 14 amino acids. The germline V gene encodes CDR1 MNHNS and CDR2 SASEGT. The CDR3 DNA reads TGTGCCAGCAGTGAAGGACAGATCCAAGAGACCCAGTACTTC. Its translation: CASSEGQIQETQYF.

This rearrangement joins TRBV5-1 to TRBJ2-7; D unclear. Germline V gene data show CDR1 as SGHRS and CDR2 as YFSETQ. This CDR3 is built from 14 residues. V lost 3 bases and J 3 bases, leaving 13 bases between the germline ends. The CDR3 coding sequence is TGCGCCAGCAGCTCGTCTTGGTCTAGCTACGAGCAGTACTTC. It translates to CASSSSWSSYEQYF.

The CDR3 sequence is CASSMAASGTHSRRETQYF. In DNA, the CDR3 is TGTGCCAGTAGTATGGCGGCTAGCGGGACCCACTCAAGAAGAGAGACCCAGTACTTC. The chain is built from TRBV19 and TRBJ2-5; 9 bases line up with TRBD2. Germline V gives CDR1 LNHDA, CDR2 SQIVND (reference sequence). The CDR3 has 19 amino acids. V lost 3 bases to trimming and J lost 4 bases; unmatched junction nucleotides: 18.

The chain joins TRBV6-6 to TRBJ1-4; D is undetermined. The CDR3 is made up of 15 amino acids. Germline CDR1 MNHNY, CDR2 SVGAGI (reference sequence). Trimming shortened V by 6 bases and J by 0 bases, and 11 bases separated the two germline ends. CDR3: CASSRLLATNEKLFF. The CDR3 DNA reads TGTGCCAGCAGCCGACTATTGGCAACTAATGAAAAACTGTTTTTT.

The chain employs TRBV6-1 and TRBJ1-5; D gene unclear. CDR3 length: 15 residues. Germline values: CDR1 MNHNS, CDR2 SASEGT. Trimming pared 2 bases from V and 3 bases from J, leaving 11 bases between. The CDR3 coding sequence is TGTGCCAGCAGTGAACAGACTCGGGTCAATCAGCCCCAGCATTTT. Translated, it gives CASSEQTRVNQPQHF.

This chain connects TRBV3-1 (or the pseudogene TRBV3-2) to TRBJ2-7; 14 positions match TRBD2. This CDR3 has 16 residues. In germline, CDR1 is LGHDT, CDR2 YNNKEL (reference sequence). Trimming at V came to 5 bases and at J to 7 bases, leaving 10 bases not matched to a gene. The CDR3 protein is CASSGQGGLAGEEQYF. The CDR3 DNA reads TGTGCCAGCAGCGGTCAGGGGGGACTAGCGGGAGAAGAGCAGTACTTC.

This chain joins TRBV6-1 and TRBJ1-2, with a tentative D call TRBD1 (5 bases). The germline CDR1 and CDR2 sequences are MNHNS and SASEGT. The CDR3 loop spans 13 amino acids. V was pared by 0 bases and J by 8 bases, with 10 bases between. CDR3 sequence reads: CASSEAGGAGYTF. In DNA form, the CDR3 reads TGTGCCAGCAGTGAAGCTGGAGGGGCCGGCTACACCTTC.

The chain has TRBV4-1 and TRBJ2-3; 10 positions match TRBD2. The trim removed 4 bases at V and 3 bases at J, leaving 4 bases unmatched. This CDR3 comprises 15 residues. The germline gives CDR1 MGHRA, CDR2 YSYEKL. The CDR3 bases are TGCGCCAGCAGCCTGCTAGCGGGAGAAACAGATACGCAGTATTTT. Protein product: CASSLLAGETDTQYF.

This clone has a handful of counts. J is TRBJ1-3 and V is TRBV6-5; no clear D gene. This CDR3 spans 15 amino acids. Germline V CDR1 and CDR2: MNHEY, SVGAGI. V lost 2 bases, J lost 0 bases, and 8 bases lay in between. CDR3 nucleotides: TGTGCCAGCAGTTACGCAGGCCTCTCTGGAAACACCATATATTTT. Translation: CASSYAGLSGNTIYF.

The J gene is TRBJ1-1, the V gene TRBV19; D is perhaps TRBD1 (6 bases). Germline V gene data show CDR1 as LNHDA and CDR2 as SQIVND (reference sequence). The CDR3 totals 13 residues. V was trimmed by 5 bases and J by 2 bases, leaving 9 bases between them. Here the CDR3 DNA reads TGTGCCAGTAGTGTACAGGGAAACACTGAAGCTTTCTTT. Encoded protein: CASSVQGNTEAFF.

The chain uses TRBV19 and TRBJ2-1; the match to TRBD1 covers 7 bases. V lost 6 bases, J lost 2 bases, and 10 bases stayed unmatched. CDR3 size: 16 residues. Germline CDR1 reads LNHDA; CDR2 reads SQIVND (reference sequence). CDR3 nucleotide sequence: TGTGCCAGTAGCCTAACGACAGGGTATGCCTACAATGAGCAGTTCTTC. Amino acid sequence: CASSLTTGYAYNEQFF.

This chain links TRBV7-2 with TRBJ1-1, with TRBD1 matching over 8 bases. In germline, CDR1 is SGHTA, CDR2 FQGNSA. The CDR3 extends over 15 amino acids. The J segment lost 3 bases and the V segment lost 6 bases, leaving 9 bases of the junction unmatched. The CDR3 DNA is TGTGCCAGCAGGCCAGGACAGGGTTCTTACACTGAAGCTTTCTTT. Its translation: CASRPGQGSYTEAFF.

The J gene is TRBJ2-7, the V gene TRBV2; weak D call: TRBD2 (7 bases). Trimming stripped 7 bases from V and 2 bases from J, with 18 bases between. The CDR3 loop spans 15 amino acids. CDR1 is SNHLY and CDR2 is FYNNEI in the germline V gene. DNA of the CDR3: TGTGCCAGCAACTTCCGGGGGGCCCTCCCCTACGAGCAGTACTTC. It translates to CASNFRGALPYEQYF.

In DNA form, the CDR3 reads TGTGCCAGCAGTGAAGACCTTAAGACAGGGGGCAGGAACACTGAAGCTTTCTTT. This gives the protein CASSEDLKTGGRNTEAFF. J is TRBJ1-1 and V is TRBV6-1; 10 nucleotides line up with TRBD1. J gave up 1 base and V 1 base, and 9 bases lay outside the gene matches. Germline V gene lookup returns CDR1 MNHNS and CDR2 SASEGT. The CDR3 is 18 amino acids.

J is TRBJ1-3 and V is TRBV3-1 (or the pseudogene TRBV3-2), with 11 bases that match TRBD1. CDR1 and CDR2 (germline): LGHDT, YNNKEL (reference sequence). Germline trimming cut 4 bases from V and 8 bases from J; bases unmatched to any gene: 4. The CDR3 has 14 residues. CDR3 residues: CASSLWDRGDTIYF. CDR3 bases: TGTGCCAGCAGCCTTTGGGACAGGGGGGACACCATATATTTT.

The gene calls are TRBV3-1 (or the pseudogene TRBV3-2) and TRBJ1-3; TRBD1 matches 9 bases. V was clipped by 7 bases and J by 2 bases; unmatched bases: 3. Germline CDR1 reads LGHDT; CDR2 reads YNNKEL (reference sequence). The CDR3 is 14 amino acids. This CDR3 reads CASTNRGPGNTIYF. The DNA of the CDR3 is TGTGCCAGCACAAACAGGGGGCCTGGAAACACCATATATTTT.

This clone was observed a single time. V usage is TRBV2 and J usage is TRBJ1-5; 8 nucleotides match TRBD1. There are 15 residues in the CDR3. Per germline, CDR1 SNHLY and CDR2 FYNNEI. V lost 5 bases and J lost 4; bases outside the gene matches: 7. The CDR3 spells CASSPNRGLNQPQHF. The CDR3 DNA sequence: TGTGCCAGCAGTCCTAACAGGGGGTTGAATCAGCCCCAGCATTTT.

The rearrangement links TRBV5-8 to TRBJ2-7; maybe TRBD2 (6 bases). With 0 bases removed from V and 3 bases from J, the gap between germline ends came to 16 bases. CDR1 and CDR2 from the germline V gene are SGHTS and YDEGEE. The CDR3 sequence is 16 residues long. The CDR3 DNA reads as TGTGCCAGCAGCTTGGGGGCGGGGCAGGGACGCTACGAGCAGTACTTC. It specifies CASSLGAGQGRYEQYF.